The 2 T cell receptor beta chains reported below all come from one sample, sequenced in a study of blood T cells in healthy people across ages. A second about 7 to 11 cycle PCR used barcoded and J-beta primers. TCRdb reprocessed the 5' RACE reads with MiXCR, giving one entry per CDR3 protein. The table records some 890,000 distinct CDR3 sequences, roughly 28% of them present only once. These records were also assigned to another study, of T cells of mothers and their children.

Sequences were obtained from blood. These TCRs come from a woman between 40 and 50 years old in good health.

There are many counts of this clonotype. V and J are TRBV5-8 and TRBJ1-4; 7 bases agree with TRBD1. J lost 4 bases, V lost 1 base, and 7 bases had no gene match. The CDR3 is 16 amino acids. Germline loops: CDR1 SGHTS, CDR2 YDEGEE. In nucleotides, the CDR3 is TGTGCCAGCAGCTTGTATCGTGGGACAGATAATGAAAAACTGTTTTTT. This translates into CASSLYRGTDNEKLFF.

This clonotype was detected a few times. The rearrangement joins TRBV29-1 to TRBJ2-2; 8 nucleotides align to TRBD1. Germline V gives CDR1 SQVTM, CDR2 ANQGSEA. This CDR3 has 16 amino acids. The junction had 9 bases not matched to a gene; V was cut back by 5 bases and J by 1 base. The CDR3 protein is CSVRRGGTGNTGELFF. The CDR3 coding sequence is TGCAGCGTTAGAAGGGGCGGGACAGGGAACACCGGGGAGCTGTTTTTT.